The entry below describes one T cell receptor beta chain. The sample is drawn from a study of CD8+ T cells in alopecia areata. Across the study: Tofacitinib administration to treated patients was oral, at 5 to 10 mg twice daily. A 6-month period off drug followed tofacitinib, which lasted 6 to 18 months.

CDR1 is MNHEY and CDR2 is SMNVEV in the germline V gene (reference sequence). The CDR3 length is 13 residues. With V trimmed by 6 bases and J by 2 bases, 3 bases remained unmatched. Peripheral blood samples and lesional scalp punch biopsies were obtained from alopecia areata patients. PBMCs were stained for CD3, CD4 and CD8, and CD4+ and CD8+ T cells were sorted. Reverse transcribed after extraction, RNA yielded cDNA as the sequencing template. Using immunoSEQ multiplex PCR, the repertoire was profiled, and TCRdb retains in-frame clones only, with some absent. There are about 97,000 clones in the sample; about two fifths occur only once, and roughly 1.3% lies in the top ten.

The clonotype was recovered from a human donor with alopecia areata. Sequencing was carried out using CD4+ T cells sorted from blood. V gene TRBV27 combines with J gene TRBJ2-5; 7 bases match TRBD1. CDR3 nucleotides: TGTGCCAGCAGGGTGACAGGGCAAGAGACCCAGTACTTC. The encoded protein is CASRVTGQETQYF.